This T cell receptor beta chain was retrieved from a study of blood T cell repertoires in COVID-19. At the level of the study: PBMCs, B-cell-depleted T cells, or T cells were the source of the cDNA or gDNA that made up the material.

Original analysis: Reference gene primer amplification gave estimated nucleated cell counts. Clones were sequenced by immunoSEQ multiplex PCR, and TCRdb holds only the in-frame ones, with some missing. V and J calls and clone size are given by that table; D and trimming were obtained from the DNA. The profile shows some 230,000 clones, roughly four fifths of them singletons. Sequenced: PBMCs or T cells enriched from blood (not recorded which). The clonotype originates from a woman in her forties with acute COVID-19.

The CDR3 protein is CATSREREPPWAFF. In DNA, the CDR3 is TGTGCCACCAGCAGAGAAAGAGAACCCCCGTGGGCTTTCTTT. The rearrangement links TRBV15 to TRBJ1-1, with D unresolved. The germline gives CDR1 LNHNV, CDR2 YYDKDF (reference sequence). V lost 0 bases and J lost 11, with 16 bases in between. The CDR3 has 14 residues.